This TCR beta chain was recorded in a study of spatial heterogeneity in lung cancer (dated by TCRdb to between 2017 and 2020). As for the study more broadly: Beta-chain transcripts were consistently detected in greater numbers than alpha-chain transcripts, which likely reflects a higher abundance of beta-chain transcripts. A strong correlation was found between TCR transcript counts in tumor regions and a T cell transcriptional module score from matched bulk RNA-seq. In the raw uncorrected reads, each unique combination of TCR and UMI appeared more than ten times on average. In non-small cell lung cancer, the study quantitatively compared TCR alpha and beta repertoires across several tumor regions, matched nontumor lung, and blood. TCR repertoire features were related to nonsynonymous mutation counts determined by whole-exome sequencing of tumor tissue. At surgery, both alpha and beta chains were TCR-sequenced in about 200 tumor regions, about 64 matched nontumor lung samples and around 50 PBMC samples. The paper as a whole reports these results and caveats: The tumor nonsynonymous mutation count correlated with the number of expanded intratumoral alpha and beta TCRs. Counts of ubiquitous and regional expanded TCRs correlated with counts of ubiquitous and regional nonsynonymous mutations, respectively. Estimated TCR-seq coverage of tumor T cells was only around 7.2% for alpha chains and approximately 14% for beta chains. Additional single-cell paired TCR alpha and beta sequencing was considered necessary to confirm, at a functional level, the hypothesis that regional TCRs recognize regional mutations.

Sequences SNHLY (CDR1) and FYNNEI (CDR2) are obtained from the germline V gene. From V the trimming removes 5 bases and from J it removes 2 bases, while the gene matches leave 1 base of the junction unaccounted for. The CDR3 contains 14 residues, cysteine and phenylalanine counted. The sequence is cut down to CDR3 DNA, 42 bases in frame from base 1. Library method: 5' RACE. TCRdb shows the sequencer as NextSeq 500. To allow correction of PCR and sequencing errors, the TCR library protocol tagged every TCR cDNA molecule with a unique molecular identifier. The published analysis was carried out like this. TCR identification, UMI-based error correction and CDR3 extraction were all carried out with Decombinator tools. Expanded TCRs were defined as those above a frequency of 2 per 1,000, corresponding to the top 1% of the tumor frequency distribution. Expanded tumor TCRs were classed as regional if statistically deemed absent (corrected P<0.05) from at least one tumor region, otherwise ubiquitous. Renyi diversity was computed with the R vegan package after each repertoire had been subsampled 100 times to 5,000 TCRs. CDR3 similarity networks were built from amino acid triplet string-kernel similarity, with CDR3s being connected when pairwise similarity was above 0.82. TCRdb applied fastp at Q25 and MiXCR to the public reads, then kept only in-frame beta chains. Entries that share a CDR3 protein sequence are merged under the most common genes and DNA. TCRdb, not the original authors, processed these V and J calls. The sample includes about 3,700 distinct CDR3 sequences, with 5% to 6.5% observed a single time. Of the sample, about 13% falls within the top ten clones.

In light of the paper, this sample's time point label describes: sample taken at primary tumor resection. Samples were obtained from approximately 70 patients with early-stage, untreated non-small cell lung cancer from the lung TRACERx cohort. TCR sequencing used whole RNA extracted from tumor and nontumor lung tissue, or from cryopreserved PBMC samples, without cell sorting. A patient was chosen for TCR sequencing only when enough RNA was available from at least two tumor regions. Before being selected, tumor and adjacent nontumor lung specimens were reviewed by a lung pathologist. Relative to its sample, this clonotype is medium-sized (0.01 to 0.1%). It has no known antigen specificity. No base quality information exists; no much larger clone differs at one position.

Sequencing used lung tumor tissue, obtained at surgery. The clonotype comes from a female donor with early-stage non-small cell lung cancer. This receptor chain uses TRBV2 and TRBJ1-2; TRBD1 matches 11 bases in the middle. CDR3 loop: CASSRDRGNYGYTF. The nucleotide sequence reads as follows: TGTGCCAGCAGTCGGGACAGGGGGAACTATGGCTACACCTTC.